The 29 T cell receptor beta chains reported below all come from one sample, sequenced in a study of tumor-infiltrating lymphocytes in primary liver carcinoma (dated by TCRdb to the late 2010s). Total RNA and DNA were co-extracted without cell sorting from about 19-30 mg of bulk tissue using the AllPrep DNA/RNA mini kit. TCRdb lists the instrument as Illumina HiSeq 2500. Using a constant-region primer and ProtoScript II reverse transcriptase, TCRbeta-specific cDNA was reverse-transcribed from 500 to 650 ng total RNA. Three nested multiplex PCR rounds, following a slightly modified ARM-PCR procedure, were used to build the TCRbeta libraries. Each of the first two PCR rounds ran for approximately 10 cycles and used multiplex TRBV1-TRBV30 forward primers together with a Cbeta reverse primer. In-frame beta chains were kept once TCRdb had trimmed the public reads at Q25 with fastp and called clones with MiXCR. Duplicate CDR3 protein sequences are folded into a single record with the most common DNA and genes. The sample table holds fewer than 75,000 distinct CDR3 sequences, of which about two thirds were seen once. The ten largest clones take up less than 45% of the sample.

Source material: liver tumor tissue from sampling region 4. This sample's cell subset or site label indicates: tumor region T4, right-lateral pole. These TCRs come from a man aged 40-49 years with primary liver carcinoma and hepatitis B virus infection.

Many counts were recorded for this clonotype. CDR3 residues: CASRALVRTNEKLFF. CDR3 DNA sequence: TGTGCCAGCAGAGCGTTGGTTCGGACTAATGAAAAACTGTTTTTT. The V call is TRBV6-2 or TRBV6-3, the J call TRBJ1-4, with D uncertain. V shed 6 bases and J shed 2 bases, with 13 bases lying between them. The germline CDR1 and CDR2 sequences are MNHEY and SVGEGT. The CDR3 has 15 residues.

Worth noting for this clonotype: At one of its ends the junction is not consistent with the germline gene, which may arise from a read error. The gene calls are TRBV11-2 and TRBJ2-1, with D possibly being TRBD1 or TRBD2 (5 bases each). The CDR3 totals 14 residues. CDR1 is SGHAT, CDR2 FQNNGV, per germline. CDR3 in DNA: TGTGCCAGCAGCCTCCAAGAGGGGTACAATGATCAGCTCTTC. Translation gives CASSLQEGYNDQLF.

As to this clonotype: A much more abundant neighbour one base away suggests this may be a read error. V usage is TRBV29-1 and J usage is TRBJ2-2; D uncertain. The CDR3 is 12 amino acids. Between the trimmed V and J ends, which lost 1 base and 1 base, there was a span of 1 base. The germline V gene has CDR1 SQVTM and CDR2 ANQGSEA. The CDR3 protein is CSVEVNTGELFF. The CDR3 DNA follows: TGCAGCGTTGAAGTGAACACCGGGGAGCTGTTTTTT.

Worth noting for this clonotype: Being one base from a much bigger clone, this may be a read error. The rearrangement links TRBV11-2 to TRBJ2-7; D gene unclear. Per the germline V gene, CDR1 is SGHAT and CDR2 is FQNNGV. The CDR3 length is 12 residues. Between the trimmed V and J ends, which lost 5 bases and 6 bases, there was a span of 11 bases. The CDR3 sequence: CASSLLLGEQYF. DNA for the CDR3: TGTGCCAGCAGCCTCTTGTTGGGCGAGCAGTACTTC.

A remark on this clonotype: A read error is likely, as this CDR3 ends without the conserved phenylalanine or tryptophan. It is unclear where the CDR3 begins or ends on the DNA, so no DNA is shown, and the CDR3 is as TCRdb lists it. The chain couples TRBV10-3 to TRBJ2-2; the table's D call, TRBD2, has no DNA check behind it. The CDR3 has 14 residues if both end residues are counted. The germline V gene has CDR1 ENHRY and CDR2 SYGVKD. The CDR3 sequence: CAVRKRDDTRELLS.

To note about this clonotype: Given a much more abundant clone one base away, this may be a read error. V and J are TRBV11-2 and TRBJ2-7; 7 bases align to TRBD1. The V and J ends lost 2 bases and 2 bases, in that order; junction bases with no gene match: 6. There are 15 residues in the CDR3. Germline V gene sequence: CDR1 SGHAT, CDR2 FQNNGV. This CDR3 is CASSLIQGSTYEQYF. CDR3 nucleotide sequence: TGTGCCAGCAGCTTAATACAGGGGTCCACCTACGAGCAGTACTTC.

In the case of this clonotype: One junction end does not reproduce the germline sequence, and a read error may be involved. V usage is TRBV7-8 and J usage is TRBJ2-7, with a tentative D call TRBD2 (6 bases). This CDR3 comprises 15 residues. Per the germline V gene, CDR1 is SGHVS and CDR2 is FQNEAQ. The CDR3 loop reads CASSVIAGSRWEHYF. In nucleotides, the CDR3 is TGTGCCAGCAGCGTAATCGCGGGGAGCCGGTGGGAGCACTACTTC.

By share of the sample, this clonotype is medium-sized (0.01 to 0.1%). V usage is TRBV29-1 and J usage is TRBJ2-7; perhaps TRBD1 as D (6 bases). Germline loops: CDR1 SQVTM, CDR2 ANQGSEA. The V gene lost 6 bases and the J gene lost 3 bases, with 18 bases spanning the gap. This CDR3 has 14 amino acids. CDR3 sequence reads: CSVGGQSSFYEQYF. CDR3 DNA sequence: TGCAGCGTCGGAGGACAGTCCAGCTTCTACGAGCAGTACTTC.

This clonotype appeared a few times. A read error may produce the germline difference seen at one junction end. The chain has TRBV11-1 and TRBJ2-1, with 8 positions matching TRBD2. The CDR3 contains 19 residues. Per germline, CDR1 SGHAT and CDR2 FQDESV (reference sequence). The CDR3 nucleotides are TGTACCAGCAGCCCTCCCCCTGCTAGCGGGTTTAGCTCCTACAATGAGCAGTTCTTC. Protein product: CTSSPPPASGFSSYNEQFF. Looking up the rest from reference TRBV11-1 and TRBJ2-1 gives the full variable domain: EAEVAQSPRYKITEKSQAVAFWCDPISGHATLYWYRQILGQGPELLVQFQDESVVDDSQLPKDRFSAERLKGVDSTLKIQPAELGDSAMYLCTSSPPPASGFSSYNEQFFGPGTRLTVL.

Points on this clonotype: The conserved phenylalanine or tryptophan is not found at the CDR3 terminus, so this likely reflects a read error. The chain has TRBV28 and TRBJ2-4, with D uncertain. CDR1 and CDR2 from the germline V gene are MDHEN and SYDVKM. The CDR3 sequence is 15 residues long. The V end lost 5 bases, the J end lost 2 bases, and 13 bases lay between the germline ends. This chain's CDR3 is CASSRAQSTKNIQYI. The CDR3 DNA follows: TGTGCCAGCAGTCGGGCTCAGTCAACCAAAAACATTCAGTACATC.

The chain is built from TRBV7-9 and TRBJ2-7; a weak D match, TRBD1 (5 bases). V gave up 8 bases and J gave up 6 bases, with 20 bases separating them. The CDR3 has 14 amino acids. Germline CDR1 SEHNR, CDR2 FQNEAQ (reference sequence). CDR3 in DNA: TGTGCCAGCGGCAGATCGGTGGCAGGGCCCGAGCAGTACTTC. Translation: CASGRSVAGPEQYF.

Comment on this clonotype: The junction departs from the called germline gene at one end, perhaps through a read error. The V and J genes are TRBV6-1 and TRBJ2-7, with 9 bases fitting TRBD1. Germline V gene sequence: CDR1 MNHNS, CDR2 SASEGT. The length of the CDR3 is 16 residues. CDR3 protein: CASTPWSGQGSYEQYF. In DNA, the CDR3 is TGTGCCAGCACCCCATGGTCGGGACAGGGCTCCTACGAACAGTACTTC.

The V and J genes are TRBV29-1 and TRBJ2-1; no reliable D call. Germline V lookup: CDR1 SQVTM, CDR2 ANQGSEA. The CDR3 covers 16 residues. V was cut by 6 bases and J by 10 bases, with 28 bases left in between. CDR3 coding DNA: TGCAGCGTCGGCACGCTTCGGCCCTGGTCCCGACAAGAGCAGTTCTTC. Its protein product is CSVGTLRPWSRQEQFF.

In regard to this clonotype: A read error may be the cause here, since a much bigger clone is one base away. The chain couples TRBV29-1 to TRBJ2-4; no clear D. The germline V gene encodes CDR1 SQVTM and CDR2 ANQGSEA. The CDR3 loop spans 13 amino acids. The CDR3 DNA reads as TGCAGCGGATTAGGTGGGCAGAAAAACATTAAGTACTTC. Translation: CSGLGGQKNIKYF.

The V call is TRBV29-1, the J call TRBJ2-7; weak D call: TRBD1 (5 bases). Per the germline V gene, CDR1 is SQVTM and CDR2 is ANQGSEA. CDR3 length: 13 amino acids. DNA of the CDR3: TGCGGCGCCCGCACAGGACGAGCCTACGAGCAGTACTTC. It yields the protein CGARTGRAYEQYF.

A word on this clonotype: Germline and junction disagree at one end, which may indicate a read error. This chain uses TRBV6-2 or TRBV6-3 with TRBJ2-2, with D unclear. Germline CDR1 is MNHEY and CDR2 is SVGEGT. The CDR3 is 13 amino acids. CDR3 protein: CACSYFLSEEMFF. In DNA form, the CDR3 reads TGTGCCTGCAGTTACTTCTTAAGCGAGGAGATGTTTTTT.

The chain combines TRBV6-2 or TRBV6-3 with TRBJ2-1, with D perhaps assigned TRBD1 or TRBD2 (5 bases each). Trimming took off 9 bases at V and 6 bases at J, with 21 bases between the two ends. Looked up from germline, CDR1 is MNHEY and CDR2 is SVGEGT. This CDR3 is built from 15 residues. CDR3 DNA: TGTGCCAGTCCCTGGGGGAGAGGGAAGGTCAATGAGCAGTTCTTC. Its protein is CASPWGRGKVNEQFF.

This clonotype appeared a single time. The chain links TRBV6-5 to TRBJ2-7; D possibly uses TRBD1 or TRBD2 (6 bases each). CDR1 and CDR2 (germline): MNHEY, SVGAGI. This CDR3 spans 13 amino acids. CDR3 DNA: TGTGTCGCCTACTCCGGGGGCGCGTACGAGCAGTACTTC. Amino acids: CVAYSGGAYEQYF.

This clonotype was counted a single time. Given the absence of the conserved phenylalanine or tryptophan at the CDR3 end, a read error is likely. The chain recombines TRBV29-1 with TRBJ2-2; 8 positions agree with TRBD2. The CDR3 runs 14 residues. Germline V gene sequence: CDR1 SQVTM, CDR2 ANQGSEA. The CDR3 here is CSVTLAANTGELFY. Written as DNA, the CDR3 is TGCAGCGTTACACTAGCGGCTAACACGGGGGAGCTGTTTTAT.

Details on this clonotype: The germline gene is not matched at one end of the junction; a read error may be the cause. The rearrangement links TRBV6-1 to TRBJ2-7; possibly TRBD1 for D (5 bases). The CDR3 has 15 amino acids. The germline CDR1 and CDR2 sequences are MNHNS and SASEGT. The CDR3 reads CANSRTTTVGIKQYF. The CDR3 region has the DNA TGTGCCAACAGTCGTACAACGACAGTGGGCATTAAGCAGTACTTC.

There are many counts of this clonotype. The chain couples TRBV7-2 to TRBJ2-4; the D gene is possibly TRBD2 (5 bases). Germline CDR1 SGHTA, CDR2 FQGNSA. The CDR3 contains 14 residues. Trimming shortened V by 1 base and J by 6 bases, and 10 bases separated the two germline ends. CDR3 in amino acids: CASSLGGEGNIQYF. In DNA, the CDR3 is TGTGCCAGCAGCTTAGGGGGAGAAGGAAACATTCAGTACTTC.

About this clonotype: The germline gene is not matched at one end of the junction; a read error may be the cause. This chain links TRBV29-1 with TRBJ2-1; 13 bases are shared with TRBD2. The CDR3 is 13 amino acids. Per germline, CDR1 SQVTM and CDR2 ANQGSEA. CDR3 sequence (DNA): TGTAGCATAGGACTAGCGGGAGCGACTGAGCAGTTCTTC. Protein: CSIGLAGATEQFF.

Comment on this clonotype: An end of the junction does not agree with germline; a read error may underlie this. In DNA, the CDR3 is TGTGCCAGCAGCTTCCGGACTAGCGGGGGGAACACCGGGGAACTGTTTTTT. Translating gives CASSFRTSGGNTGELFF. This sequence joins TRBV7-8 and TRBJ2-2; 14 positions match TRBD2. The length of the CDR3 is 17 residues. The germline V gene has CDR1 SGHVS and CDR2 FQNEAQ.

Of note for this clonotype: A read error may account for a junction end that differs from germline. The V call is TRBV13, the J call TRBJ2-7; no firm D call. Germline V gene sequence: CDR1 PRHDT, CDR2 FYEKMQ (reference sequence). This CDR3 spans 14 amino acids. The CDR3 loop is CASSLTGGSYKQYF. The CDR3 bases are TGTGCCAGCAGCTTGACTGGCGGCTCCTACAAGCAGTACTTC.

About this clonotype: A much larger clone lies a single base off, so this may be a read error. V gene TRBV5-1 combines with J gene TRBJ2-7; possibly TRBD2 for D (5 bases). The CDR3 loop spans 11 amino acids. CDR1 is SGHRS, CDR2 YFSETQ, per germline. The CDR3 nucleotides read TGCCCCAGCAGCTTCGGGGTCGAGCAGTACTTC. Protein product: CPSSFGVEQYF. Supplemented by reference TRBV5-1 and TRBJ2-7, the full variable domain reads KAGVTQTPRYLIKTRGQQVTLSCSPISGHRSVSWYQQTPGQGLQFLFEYFSETQRNKGNFPGRFSGRQFSNSRSEMNVSTLELGDSALYLCPSSFGVEQYFGPGTRLTVT.

About this clonotype: Germline and junction disagree at one end, which may indicate a read error. The chain links TRBV12-3 or TRBV12-4 to TRBJ1-6, with D unresolved. The CDR3 covers 12 residues. CDR3 in DNA: TGTGCCAGCAGTTTAAAGAATCCGCCCCACCACTTT. Translating gives CASSLKNPPHHF.

This clonotype has more than one count but fewer than ten. The conserved phenylalanine or tryptophan normally closing the CDR3 is absent here, so this likely arose from a read error. The gene calls are TRBV7-3 and TRBJ2-7, with 7 bases fitting TRBD2. CDR3 length: 14 amino acids. Losses at the gene ends were 3 bases for V and 3 bases for J; bases not matched to a gene: 5. Germline V gene lookup returns CDR1 SGHTA and CDR2 FQGTGA. CDR3 nucleotide sequence: TGTGCCAGCAGCTTGGGCGGGAGTGGCTACGAGCAGTACCTC. This codes for CASSLGGSGYEQYL.

Concerning this clonotype: This may come from a read error, since a much larger clone is one base off. CDR3: CASSQDRGCQPQHF. In nucleotides, the CDR3 is TGCGCCAGCAGCCAAGATCGAGGGTGTCAGCCCCAGCATTTT. J is TRBJ1-5 and V is TRBV4-3, with unresolved D. The V gene's germline CDR1 is LGHNA and CDR2 YSLEER. V was trimmed by 0 bases and J by 6 bases, leaving 9 bases between them. The CDR3 has 14 residues.

To note about this clonotype: A junction end diverges from the germline sequence, so it may reflect a read error. The V gene is TRBV14, the J gene TRBJ1-2; D is undetermined. This CDR3 region has 17 residues. The V gene's germline CDR1 is SGHDN and CDR2 FVKESK. For the CDR3, the DNA is TGTGCCAGCAACCAACGATATCACGCTCAAGAGCACTATGGCTACACCTTC. Protein sequence: CASNQRYHAQEHYGYTF.